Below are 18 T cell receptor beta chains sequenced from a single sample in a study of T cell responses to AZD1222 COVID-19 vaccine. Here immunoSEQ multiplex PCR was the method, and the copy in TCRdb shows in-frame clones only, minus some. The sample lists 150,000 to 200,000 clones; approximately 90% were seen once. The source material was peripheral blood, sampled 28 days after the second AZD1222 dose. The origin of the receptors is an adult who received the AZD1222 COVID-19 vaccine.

The DNA of the CDR3 is TGCGCCAGCAGCCCGACTGACAGGGATGACAATGAGCAGTTCTTC. Its protein product is CASSPTDRDDNEQFF. The rearrangement links TRBV4-1 to TRBJ2-1; 7 nucleotides agree with TRBD1. After removal of 4 bases from V and 5 bases from J, the junction contained 8 bases not matched to a gene. The CDR3 sequence is 15 residues long. Germline V gives CDR1 MGHRA, CDR2 YSYEKL.

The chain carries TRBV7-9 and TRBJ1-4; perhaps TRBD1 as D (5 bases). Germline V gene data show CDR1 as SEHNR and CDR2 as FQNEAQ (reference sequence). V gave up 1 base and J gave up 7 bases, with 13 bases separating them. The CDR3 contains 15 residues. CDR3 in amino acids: CASSLGRAGSEKLFF. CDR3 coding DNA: TGTGCCAGCAGCTTAGGGAGGGCAGGGTCTGAAAAACTGTTTTTT.

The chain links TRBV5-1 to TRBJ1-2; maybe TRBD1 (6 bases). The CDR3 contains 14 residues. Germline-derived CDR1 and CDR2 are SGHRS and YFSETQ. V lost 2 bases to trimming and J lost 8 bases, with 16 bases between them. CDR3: CASSFGGPSYGYTF. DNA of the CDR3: TGCGCCAGCAGCTTTGGGGGGCCCTCGTACGGCTACACCTTC.

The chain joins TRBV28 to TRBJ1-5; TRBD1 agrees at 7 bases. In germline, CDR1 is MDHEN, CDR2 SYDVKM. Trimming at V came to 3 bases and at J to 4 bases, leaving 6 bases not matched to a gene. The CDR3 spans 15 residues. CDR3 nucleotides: TGTGCCAGCAGTTTCCAGGACAGGCTTAATCAGCCCCAGCATTTT. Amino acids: CASSFQDRLNQPQHF.

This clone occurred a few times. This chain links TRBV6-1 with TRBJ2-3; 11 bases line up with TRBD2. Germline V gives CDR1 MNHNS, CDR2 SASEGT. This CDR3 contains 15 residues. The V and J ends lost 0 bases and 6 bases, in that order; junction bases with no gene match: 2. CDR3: CASSEASGRADTQYF. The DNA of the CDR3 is TGTGCCAGCAGTGAAGCTAGCGGGAGGGCCGATACGCAGTATTTT.

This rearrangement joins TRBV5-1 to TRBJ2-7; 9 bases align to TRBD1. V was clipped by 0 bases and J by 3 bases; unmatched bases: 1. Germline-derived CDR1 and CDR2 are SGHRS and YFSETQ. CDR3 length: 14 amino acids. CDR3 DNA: TGCGCCAGCAGCTTGGGACAGGGGGACTACGAGCAGTACTTC. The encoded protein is CASSLGQGDYEQYF.

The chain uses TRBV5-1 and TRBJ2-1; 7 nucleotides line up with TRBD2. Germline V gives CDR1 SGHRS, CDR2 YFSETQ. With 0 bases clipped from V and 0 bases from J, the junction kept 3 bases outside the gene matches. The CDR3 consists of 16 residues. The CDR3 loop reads CASSLAGTTSYNEQFF. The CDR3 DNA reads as TGCGCCAGCAGCTTGGCCGGGACTACCTCCTACAATGAGCAGTTCTTC.

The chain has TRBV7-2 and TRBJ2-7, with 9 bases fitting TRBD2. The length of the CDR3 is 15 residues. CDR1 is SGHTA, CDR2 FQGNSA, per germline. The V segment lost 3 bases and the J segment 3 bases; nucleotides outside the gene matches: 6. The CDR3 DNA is TGTGCCAGCAGCTTTAGCGGGAGTGATCTCTACGAGCAGTACTTC. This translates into CASSFSGSDLYEQYF.

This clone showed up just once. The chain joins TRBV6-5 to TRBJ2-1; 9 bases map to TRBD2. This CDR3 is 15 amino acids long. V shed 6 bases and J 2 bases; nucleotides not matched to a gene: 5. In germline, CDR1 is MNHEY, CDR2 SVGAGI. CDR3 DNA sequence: TGTGCCAGCAGGCAAGCGGGAGGAACCTACAATGAGCAGTTCTTC. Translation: CASRQAGGTYNEQFF.

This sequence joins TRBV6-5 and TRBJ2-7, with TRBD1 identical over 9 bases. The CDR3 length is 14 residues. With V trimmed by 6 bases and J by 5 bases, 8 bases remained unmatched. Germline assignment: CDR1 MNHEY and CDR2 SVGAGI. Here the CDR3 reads CASSRGQGTHEQYF. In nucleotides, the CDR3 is TGTGCCAGCAGCCGAGGACAGGGGACCCACGAGCAGTACTTC.

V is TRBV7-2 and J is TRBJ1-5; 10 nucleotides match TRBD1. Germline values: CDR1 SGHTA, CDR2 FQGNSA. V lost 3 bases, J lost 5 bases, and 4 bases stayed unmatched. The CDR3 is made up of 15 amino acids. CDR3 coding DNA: TGTGCCAGCAGCTTGGGCGGACAGGGGGATCAGCCCCAGCATTTT. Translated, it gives CASSLGGQGDQPQHF.

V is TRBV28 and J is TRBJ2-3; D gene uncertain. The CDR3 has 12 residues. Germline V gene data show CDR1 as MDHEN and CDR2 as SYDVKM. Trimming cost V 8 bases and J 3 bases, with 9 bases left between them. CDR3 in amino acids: CASGQYTDTQYF. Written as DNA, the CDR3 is TGTGCCAGCGGGCAGTATACAGATACGCAGTATTTT.

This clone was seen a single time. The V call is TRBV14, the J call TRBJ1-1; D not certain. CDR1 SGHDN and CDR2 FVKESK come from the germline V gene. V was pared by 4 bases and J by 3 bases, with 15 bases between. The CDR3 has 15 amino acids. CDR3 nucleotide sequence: TGTGCCAGCAGCCTACTGGGGATGATGGACACTGAAGCTTTCTTT. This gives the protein CASSLLGMMDTEAFF. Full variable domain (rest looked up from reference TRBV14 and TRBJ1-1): EAGVTQFPSHSVIEKGQTVTLRCDPISGHDNLYWYRRVMGKEIKFLLHFVKESKQDESGMPNNRFLAERTGGTYSTLKVQPAELEDSGVYFCASSLLGMMDTEAFFGQGTRLTVV.

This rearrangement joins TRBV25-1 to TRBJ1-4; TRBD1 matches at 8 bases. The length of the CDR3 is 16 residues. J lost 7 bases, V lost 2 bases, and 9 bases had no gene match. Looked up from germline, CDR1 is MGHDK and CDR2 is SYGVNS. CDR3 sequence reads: CASSEPTPGGGEKLFF. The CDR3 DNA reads TGTGCCAGCAGTGAACCCACCCCAGGGGGCGGTGAAAAACTGTTTTTT.

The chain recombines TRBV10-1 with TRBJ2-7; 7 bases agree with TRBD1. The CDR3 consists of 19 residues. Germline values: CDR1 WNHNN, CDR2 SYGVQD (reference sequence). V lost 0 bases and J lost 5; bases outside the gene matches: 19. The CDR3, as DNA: TGCGCCAGCAGTGAGTCGAAGGGCAGGGGGTCGGGAAGATACGACGAGCAGTACTTC. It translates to CASSESKGRGSGRYDEQYF.

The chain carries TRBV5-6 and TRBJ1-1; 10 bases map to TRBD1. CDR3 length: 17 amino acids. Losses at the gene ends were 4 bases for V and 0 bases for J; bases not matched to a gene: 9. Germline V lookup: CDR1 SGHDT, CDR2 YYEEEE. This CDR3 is CASSTMGGTGVNTEAFF. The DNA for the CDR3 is TGTGCCAGCAGCACCATGGGCGGGACAGGGGTGAACACTGAAGCTTTCTTT. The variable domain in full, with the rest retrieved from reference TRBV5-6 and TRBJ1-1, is DAGVTQSPTHLIKTRGQQVTLRCSPKSGHDTVSWYQQALGQGPQFIFQYYEEEERQRGNFPDRFSGHQFPNYSSELNVNALLLGDSALYLCASSTMGGTGVNTEAFFGQGTRLTVV.

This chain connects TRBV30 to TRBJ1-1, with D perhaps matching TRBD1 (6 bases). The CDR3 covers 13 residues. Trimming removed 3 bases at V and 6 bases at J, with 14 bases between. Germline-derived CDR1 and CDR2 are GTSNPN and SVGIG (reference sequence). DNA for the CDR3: TGTGCCTGGAGAAACAAGGGGGGGGCTGAAGCTTTCTTT. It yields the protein CAWRNKGGAEAFF.

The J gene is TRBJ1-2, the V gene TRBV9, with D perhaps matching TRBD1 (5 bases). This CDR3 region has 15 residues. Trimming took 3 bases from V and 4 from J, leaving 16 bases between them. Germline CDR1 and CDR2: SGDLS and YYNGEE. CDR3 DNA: TGTGCCAGCAGCGATCGACAGCTGGGCCTCTATGGCTACACCTTC. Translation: CASSDRQLGLYGYTF.